This T cell receptor beta chain was recorded in a study of cytomegalovirus exposure and HLA in healthy donors. Study-wide points: The authors confirmed in vitro that three CMV-associated chains were specific for CMV antigens. Immune exposure was documented only through CMV serostatus.

It was with 60 Vbeta and 13 Jbeta primers that the PCR ran. Measured with immunoSEQ multiplex PCR; TCRdb has only the in-frame clones, and not every one. The sample consists of around 210,000 clones, roughly 77% of them appearing once. On this clone itself: Antigen specificity is unknown.

While unrecorded immune exposures were likely, the donors were nominally healthy when sampled. This CDR3 is 17 amino acids long. Germline V gene data show CDR1 as SGHVS and CDR2 as FQNEAQ. The ends lost 5 bases at V and 4 bases at J; junction bases unmatched: 13. The sequenced sample was PBMCs. The origin of this receptor is a male donor in good health and CMV-seropositive. The chain is built from TRBV7-8 and TRBJ1-3, with 8 bases aligning to TRBD1. CDR3 coding DNA: TGTGCCAGCAGCCGATTTGGACAGGGAGTGAACGGAAACACCATATATTTT. Protein product: CASSRFGQGVNGNTIYF.